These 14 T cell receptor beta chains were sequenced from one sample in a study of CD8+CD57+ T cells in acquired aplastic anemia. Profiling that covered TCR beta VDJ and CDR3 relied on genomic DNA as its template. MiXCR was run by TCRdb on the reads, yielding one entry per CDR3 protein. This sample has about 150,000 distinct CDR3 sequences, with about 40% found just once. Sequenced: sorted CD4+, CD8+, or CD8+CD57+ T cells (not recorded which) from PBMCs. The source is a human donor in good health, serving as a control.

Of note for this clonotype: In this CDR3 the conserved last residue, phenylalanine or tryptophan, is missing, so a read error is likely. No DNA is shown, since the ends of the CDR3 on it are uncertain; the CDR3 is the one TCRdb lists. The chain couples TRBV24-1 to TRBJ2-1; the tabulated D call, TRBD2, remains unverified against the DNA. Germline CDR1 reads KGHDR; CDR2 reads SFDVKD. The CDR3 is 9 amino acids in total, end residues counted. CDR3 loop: CATSDYLAG.

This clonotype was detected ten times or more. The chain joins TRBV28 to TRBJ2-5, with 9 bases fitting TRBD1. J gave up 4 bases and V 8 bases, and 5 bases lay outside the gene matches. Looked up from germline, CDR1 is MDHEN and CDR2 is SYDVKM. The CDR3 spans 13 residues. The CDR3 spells CASFDRGIETQYF. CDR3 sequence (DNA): TGTGCCAGCTTCGACAGGGGGATAGAGACCCAGTACTTC.

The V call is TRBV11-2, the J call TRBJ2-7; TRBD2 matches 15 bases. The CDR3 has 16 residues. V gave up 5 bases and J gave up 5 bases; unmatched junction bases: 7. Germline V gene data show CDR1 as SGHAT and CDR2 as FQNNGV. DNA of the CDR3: TGTGCCAGCAGCCGGACTAGCGGGAGGGCCGGCAACGAGCAGTACTTC. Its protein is CASSRTSGRAGNEQYF.

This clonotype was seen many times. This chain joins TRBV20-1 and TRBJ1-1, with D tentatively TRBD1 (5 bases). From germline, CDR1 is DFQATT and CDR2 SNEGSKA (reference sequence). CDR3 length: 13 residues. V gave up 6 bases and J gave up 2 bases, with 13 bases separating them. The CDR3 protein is CSARGYSNTEAFF. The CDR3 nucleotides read TGCAGTGCCCGGGGGTATTCAAACACTGAAGCTTTCTTT.

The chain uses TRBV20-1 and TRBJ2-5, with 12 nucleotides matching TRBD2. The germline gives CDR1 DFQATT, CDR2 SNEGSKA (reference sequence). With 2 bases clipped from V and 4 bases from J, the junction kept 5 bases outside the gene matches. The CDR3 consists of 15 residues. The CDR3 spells CSARLTSGGSETQYF. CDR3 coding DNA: TGCAGTGCTAGATTAACTAGCGGGGGGTCAGAGACCCAGTACTTC.

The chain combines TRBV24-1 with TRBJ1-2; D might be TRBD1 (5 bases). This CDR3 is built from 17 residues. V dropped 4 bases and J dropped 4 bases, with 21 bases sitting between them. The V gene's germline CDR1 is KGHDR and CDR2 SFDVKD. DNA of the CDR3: TGTGCCACCAGTGACCCACGTCACCCCTGGCAGGGCTATGGCTACACCTTC. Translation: CATSDPRHPWQGYGYTF.

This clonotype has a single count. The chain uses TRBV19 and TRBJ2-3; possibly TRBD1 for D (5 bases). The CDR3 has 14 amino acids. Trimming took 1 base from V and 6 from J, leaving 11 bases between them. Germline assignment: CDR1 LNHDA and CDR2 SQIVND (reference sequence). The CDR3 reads CASSIVLQEDTQYF. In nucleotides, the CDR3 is TGTGCCAGTAGTATAGTCCTACAGGAGGATACGCAGTATTTT.

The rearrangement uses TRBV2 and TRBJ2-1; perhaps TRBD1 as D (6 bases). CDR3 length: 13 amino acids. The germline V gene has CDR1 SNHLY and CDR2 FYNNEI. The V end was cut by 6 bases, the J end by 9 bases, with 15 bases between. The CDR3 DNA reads TGTGCCAGCAGGAAGGACAGCATCGGTGAGCAGTTCTTC. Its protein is CASRKDSIGEQFF.

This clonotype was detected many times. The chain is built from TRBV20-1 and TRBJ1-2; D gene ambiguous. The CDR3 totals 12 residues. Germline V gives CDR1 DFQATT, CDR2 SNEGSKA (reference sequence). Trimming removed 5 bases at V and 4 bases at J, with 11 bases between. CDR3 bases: TGCAGTGCTCCGAGGTCCCTCTATGGCTACACCTTC. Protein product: CSAPRSLYGYTF.

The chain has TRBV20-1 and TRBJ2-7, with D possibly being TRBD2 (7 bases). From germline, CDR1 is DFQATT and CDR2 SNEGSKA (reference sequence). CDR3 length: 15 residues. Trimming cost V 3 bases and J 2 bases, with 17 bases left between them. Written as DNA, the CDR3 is TGCAGTGCTAGCCGTCGGGGGGCTCTAACCTACGAGCAGTACTTC. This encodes CSASRRGALTYEQYF.

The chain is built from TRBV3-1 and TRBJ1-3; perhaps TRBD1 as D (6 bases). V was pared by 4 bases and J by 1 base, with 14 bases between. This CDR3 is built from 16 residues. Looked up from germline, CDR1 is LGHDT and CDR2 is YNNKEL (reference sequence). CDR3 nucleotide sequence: TGTGCCAGCAGCCGAACGGCAGGGGCGTCTGGAAACACCATATATTTT. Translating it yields CASSRTAGASGNTIYF.

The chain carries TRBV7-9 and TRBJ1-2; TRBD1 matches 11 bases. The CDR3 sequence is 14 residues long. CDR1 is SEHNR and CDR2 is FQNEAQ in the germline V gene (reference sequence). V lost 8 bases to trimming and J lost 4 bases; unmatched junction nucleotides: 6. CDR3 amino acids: CASRDRGKLYGYTF. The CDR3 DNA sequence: TGTGCCAGCCGGGACAGGGGGAAACTCTATGGCTACACCTTC.

CDR3 residues: CATSRDGGQDTEAFF. The DNA of the CDR3 is TGTGCCACCAGCAGAGATGGGGGACAGGACACTGAAGCTTTCTTT. The chain employs TRBV15 and TRBJ1-1, with 8 bases aligning to TRBD1. V was clipped by 0 bases and J by 3 bases; unmatched bases: 3. Germline V CDR1 and CDR2: LNHNV, YYDKDF (reference sequence). The CDR3 is 15 amino acids.

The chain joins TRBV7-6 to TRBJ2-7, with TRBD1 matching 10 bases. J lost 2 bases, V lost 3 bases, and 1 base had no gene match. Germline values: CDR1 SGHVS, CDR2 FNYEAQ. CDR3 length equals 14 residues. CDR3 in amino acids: CASSFGTGAYEQYF. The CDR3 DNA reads TGTGCCAGCAGCTTCGGGACAGGGGCCTACGAGCAGTACTTC.